The 9 T cell receptor beta chains below come from one sample, sequenced in a study of beta chain features in type 1 diabetes. Overall study findings and caveats: Among all four CD4+ subsets, Type 1 diabetes patients had TCRB CDR3s that were moderately but significantly shorter.

Since all of the isolated RNA was reverse transcribed, expressed TCRB transcripts were what got sequenced. TCRdb keeps only in-frame clones here, not all; method: immunoSEQ multiplex PCR. The sample lists a few hundred thousand clones, 16% occurring once. For these receptors, no antigen is known. The sequenced sample consisted of naive CD4+ T cells from blood. The receptor source for this set is a man aged 30-40 years with type 1 diabetes.

The chain has TRBV29-1 and TRBJ1-1; possible D gene TRBD1, 6 bases. Germline lookup yields CDR1 SQVTM and CDR2 ANQGSEA. V lost 4 bases to trimming and J lost 0 bases, with 12 bases between them. This CDR3 is built from 14 residues. The DNA for the CDR3 is TGCAGCGTTGTTGGCGGACAGATGAACACTGAAGCTTTCTTT. Protein sequence: CSVVGGQMNTEAFF.

This clone occurred a few times. The V and J genes are TRBV6-5 and TRBJ2-1; D assignment may be TRBD1 or TRBD2 (5 bases each). V was pared by 10 bases and J by 2 bases, with 18 bases between. The CDR3 consists of 15 residues. CDR1 and CDR2 (germline): MNHEY, SVGAGI. The CDR3 DNA follows: TGTGCCACAAATGAACCGGGACGCACCTACAATGAGCAGTTCTTC. It codes for CATNEPGRTYNEQFF.

The J gene is TRBJ2-3, the V gene TRBV9; perhaps TRBD2 as D (5 bases). The V and J ends lost 0 bases and 5 bases respectively, with 13 bases between them. CDR1 SGDLS and CDR2 YYNGEE come from the germline V gene. The length of the CDR3 is 15 residues. This CDR3 reads CASSVVSSVGDTQYF. The CDR3 coding sequence is TGTGCCAGCAGCGTAGTGAGTAGCGTGGGAGATACGCAGTATTTT.

This clone was counted between two and nine times. This chain links TRBV9 with TRBJ2-7; 7 bases map to TRBD1. This CDR3 comprises 15 residues. CDR1 and CDR2 (germline): SGDLS, YYNGEE. After removal of 4 bases from V and 2 bases from J, the junction contained 9 bases not matched to a gene. The DNA of the CDR3 is TGTGCCAGCAGCCCTCCGGGACAGACGACCTACGAGCAGTACTTC. Amino acids: CASSPPGQTTYEQYF.

There are a few counts of this clone. The rearrangement joins TRBV29-1 to TRBJ2-7; 7 positions agree with TRBD1. Germline trimming cut 6 bases from V and 5 bases from J; bases unmatched to any gene: 13. The CDR3 runs 14 residues. Germline V lookup: CDR1 SQVTM, CDR2 ANQGSEA. CDR3 DNA sequence: TGCAGCGTCCCACAGGGGAGTCTTGCGGACGAGCAGTACTTC. It is translated as CSVPQGSLADEQYF.

The chain employs TRBV7-2 and TRBJ2-1; 7 bases match TRBD2. With V trimmed by 5 bases and J by 0 bases, 10 bases remained unmatched. Per germline, CDR1 SGHTA and CDR2 FQGNSA. This CDR3 comprises 17 residues. This CDR3 reads CASSPRLARSSYNEQFF. CDR3 in DNA: TGTGCCAGCAGCCCGAGACTAGCTAGGAGCTCCTACAATGAGCAGTTCTTC. The variable domain in full, with the rest retrieved from reference TRBV7-2 and TRBJ2-1, is GAGVSQSPSNKVTEKGKDVELRCDPISGHTALYWYRQSLGQGLEFLIYFQGNSAPDKSGLPSDRFSAERTGGSVSTLTIQRTQQEDSAVYLCASSPRLARSSYNEQFFGPGTRLTVL.

This chain uses TRBV28 with TRBJ2-5; D tentatively fits TRBD1 or TRBD2 (6 bases each). V lost 4 bases, J lost 2 bases, and 17 bases lay in between. The CDR3 loop spans 16 amino acids. The germline V gene has CDR1 MDHEN and CDR2 SYDVKM. The CDR3: CASSSPRGAAQETQYF. The CDR3 DNA is TGTGCCAGCAGTTCCCCGAGGGGGGCAGCACAAGAGACCCAGTACTTC. Supplemented by reference TRBV28 and TRBJ2-5, the full variable domain reads DVKVTQSSRYLVKRTGEKVFLECVQDMDHENMFWYRQDPGLGLRLIYFSYDVKMKEKGDIPEGYSVSREKKERFSLILESASTNQTSMYLCASSSPRGAAQETQYFGPGTRLLVL.

This sequence joins TRBV7-2 and TRBJ2-3, with D possibly being TRBD2 (6 bases). The CDR3 consists of 16 residues. CDR1 is SGHTA, CDR2 FQGNSA, per germline. Trimming left V 3 bases short and J 4 bases short, with 17 bases between. CDR3 bases: TGTGCCAGCAGCTTCGTAGGAGGGATGACTGCAGATACGCAGTATTTT. Its protein is CASSFVGGMTADTQYF.

This clone was picked up a small number of times. The chain links TRBV7-2 to TRBJ2-7; D might be TRBD2 (5 bases). The V end was cut by 1 base, the J end by 5 bases, with 15 bases between. CDR3 length equals 15 residues. Germline V CDR1 and CDR2: SGHTA, FQGNSA. CDR3 region: CASSLVGSEPHEQYF. DNA of the CDR3: TGTGCCAGCAGCTTAGTGGGTAGCGAACCCCACGAGCAGTACTTC.